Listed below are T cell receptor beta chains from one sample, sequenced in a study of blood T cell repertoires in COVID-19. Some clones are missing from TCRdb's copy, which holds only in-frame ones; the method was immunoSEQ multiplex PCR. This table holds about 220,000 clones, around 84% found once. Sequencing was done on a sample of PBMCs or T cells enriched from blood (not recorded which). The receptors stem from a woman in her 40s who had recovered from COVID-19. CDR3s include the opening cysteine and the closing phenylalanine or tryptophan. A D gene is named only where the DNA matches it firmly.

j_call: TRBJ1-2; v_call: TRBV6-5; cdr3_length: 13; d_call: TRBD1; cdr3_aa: CASRETGYYGYTF
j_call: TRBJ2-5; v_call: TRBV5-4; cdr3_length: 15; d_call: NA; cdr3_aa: CASSSRRGLQETQYF
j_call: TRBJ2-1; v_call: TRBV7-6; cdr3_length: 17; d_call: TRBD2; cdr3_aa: CASSPPPGLAGYNEQFF
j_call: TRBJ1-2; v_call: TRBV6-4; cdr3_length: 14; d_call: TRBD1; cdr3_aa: CASRNPGQGHGYTF
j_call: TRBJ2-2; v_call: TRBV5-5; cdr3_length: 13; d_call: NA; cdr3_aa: CASSFLDTGELFF
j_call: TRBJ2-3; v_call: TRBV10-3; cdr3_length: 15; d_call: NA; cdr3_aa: CAISDPGGIRDTQYF
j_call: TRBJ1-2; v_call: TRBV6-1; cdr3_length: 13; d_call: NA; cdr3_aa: CASSESGVGGYTF
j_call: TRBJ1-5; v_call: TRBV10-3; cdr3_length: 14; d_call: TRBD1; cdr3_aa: CAISATGVEQPQHF
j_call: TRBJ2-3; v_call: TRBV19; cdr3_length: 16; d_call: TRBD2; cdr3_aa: CASSISSGSDTDTQYF
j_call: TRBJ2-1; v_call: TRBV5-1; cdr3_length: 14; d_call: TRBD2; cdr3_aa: CASSFSGIYNEQFF
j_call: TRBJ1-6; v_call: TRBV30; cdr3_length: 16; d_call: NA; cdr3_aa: CAWSKTPTGSGSPLHF
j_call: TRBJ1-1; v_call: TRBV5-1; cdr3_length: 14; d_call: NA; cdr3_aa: CASSPTNRVSEAFF
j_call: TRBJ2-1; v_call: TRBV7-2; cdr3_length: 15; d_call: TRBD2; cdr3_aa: CASSLKAGGANEQFF
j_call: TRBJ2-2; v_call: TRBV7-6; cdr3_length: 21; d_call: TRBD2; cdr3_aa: CASSLLRPLREAPPNTGELFF
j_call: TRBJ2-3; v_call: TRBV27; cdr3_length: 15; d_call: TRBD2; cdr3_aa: CASRTSGGTTDTQYF
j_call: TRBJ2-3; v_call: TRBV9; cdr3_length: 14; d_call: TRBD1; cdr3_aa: CASSVGQGTDTQYF
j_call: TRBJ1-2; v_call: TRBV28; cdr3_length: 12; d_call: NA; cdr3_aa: CASSVRETGYTF
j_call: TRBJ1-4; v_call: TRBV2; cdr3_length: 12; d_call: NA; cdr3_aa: CATRVRNEKLFF
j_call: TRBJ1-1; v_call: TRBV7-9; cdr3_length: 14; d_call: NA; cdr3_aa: CASSFQGWNTEAFF
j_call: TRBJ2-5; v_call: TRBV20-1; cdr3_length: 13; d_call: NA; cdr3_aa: CSASAGKEGTQYF
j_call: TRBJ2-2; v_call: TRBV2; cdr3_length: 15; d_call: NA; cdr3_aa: CASRRNSANTGELFF
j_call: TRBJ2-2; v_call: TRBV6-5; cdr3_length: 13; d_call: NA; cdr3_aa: CASSRYNWGELFF
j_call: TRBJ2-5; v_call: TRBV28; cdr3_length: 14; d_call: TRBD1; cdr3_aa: CASREFGTEETQYF
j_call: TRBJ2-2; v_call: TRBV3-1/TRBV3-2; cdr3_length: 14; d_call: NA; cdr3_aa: CASSHAQATGELFF
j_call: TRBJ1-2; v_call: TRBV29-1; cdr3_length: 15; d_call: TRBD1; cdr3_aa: CSVLKTGGADYGYTF
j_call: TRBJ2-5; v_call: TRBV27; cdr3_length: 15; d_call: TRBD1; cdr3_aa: CASSFGTGGQETQYF
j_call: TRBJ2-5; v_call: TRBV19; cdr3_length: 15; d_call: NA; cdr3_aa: CATASVSSTQETQYF
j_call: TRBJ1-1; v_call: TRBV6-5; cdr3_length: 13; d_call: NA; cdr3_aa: CASSYSTGPVAFF
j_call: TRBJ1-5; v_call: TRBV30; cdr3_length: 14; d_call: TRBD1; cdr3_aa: CAWGDSNSNQPQHF